This T cell receptor (beta chain) came from a study of OX40 agonist ivuxolimab in advanced cancers. Study-wide context: Patients received the agonistic anti-OX40 (CD134) antibody ivuxolimab. Allowance was made for prior anti-PD-1, anti-PD-L1 or anti-CTLA-4 therapy, and around 41% had some. Study-level findings and limits: Dose levels from 0.1 to 3.0 mg/kg saw CD4+ and CD8+ blood T cells expand clonally by week 6.

Germline assignment: CDR1 SGHVS and CDR2 FQNEAQ. V shed 5 bases and J shed 6 bases, with 11 bases lying between them. The CDR3 consists of 12 residues. Using immunoSEQ multiplex PCR, the repertoire was profiled, and TCRdb retains in-frame clones only, with some absent. This table holds about 70,000 clones, 80% to 90% found once. With respect to this clone: Its antigen is not identified.

The chain has TRBV7-8 and TRBJ2-7; D is possibly TRBD1 (6 bases). This TCR was sampled from an adult with an advanced solid tumor such as melanoma, head and neck, liver or kidney cancer. The input for sequencing was CD4+ or CD8+ T cells sorted from blood, taken in a trial of the OX40 agonist ivuxolimab. CDR3 region: CASSTWTAEQYF. The DNA for the CDR3 is TGTGCCAGCAGCACCTGGACAGCCGAGCAGTACTTC.